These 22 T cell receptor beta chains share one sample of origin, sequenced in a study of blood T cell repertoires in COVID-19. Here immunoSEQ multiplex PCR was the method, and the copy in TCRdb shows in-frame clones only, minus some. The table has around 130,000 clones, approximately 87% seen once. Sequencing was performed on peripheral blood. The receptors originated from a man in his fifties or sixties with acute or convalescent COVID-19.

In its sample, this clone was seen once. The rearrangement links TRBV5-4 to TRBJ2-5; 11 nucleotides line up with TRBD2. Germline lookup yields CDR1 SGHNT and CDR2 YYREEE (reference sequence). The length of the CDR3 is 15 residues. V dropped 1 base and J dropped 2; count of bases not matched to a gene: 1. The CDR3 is CASSLPSGGQETQYF. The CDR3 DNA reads TGTGCCAGCAGCTTGCCTAGCGGGGGGCAAGAGACCCAGTACTTC.

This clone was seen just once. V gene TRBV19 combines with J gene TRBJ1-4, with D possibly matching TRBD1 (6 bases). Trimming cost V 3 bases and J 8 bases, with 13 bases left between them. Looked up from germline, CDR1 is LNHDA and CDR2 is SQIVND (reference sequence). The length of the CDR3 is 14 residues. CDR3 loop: CASSMTGSKEKLFF. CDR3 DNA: TGTGCCAGTAGTATGACAGGCTCGAAAGAAAAACTGTTTTTT.

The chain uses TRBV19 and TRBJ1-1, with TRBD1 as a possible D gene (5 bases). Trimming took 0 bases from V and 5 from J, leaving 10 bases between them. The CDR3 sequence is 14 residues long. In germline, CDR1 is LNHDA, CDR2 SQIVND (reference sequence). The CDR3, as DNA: TGTGCCAGTAGTATAGAGGCGGGGACGACTGAAGCTTTCTTT. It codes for CASSIEAGTTEAFF.

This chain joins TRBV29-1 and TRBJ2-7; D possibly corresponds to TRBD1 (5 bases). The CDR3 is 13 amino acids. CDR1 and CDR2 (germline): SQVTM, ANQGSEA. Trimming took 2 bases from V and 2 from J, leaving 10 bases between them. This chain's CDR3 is CSVERGLPYEQYF. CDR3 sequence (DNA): TGCAGCGTTGAAAGGGGTTTACCCTACGAGCAGTACTTC.

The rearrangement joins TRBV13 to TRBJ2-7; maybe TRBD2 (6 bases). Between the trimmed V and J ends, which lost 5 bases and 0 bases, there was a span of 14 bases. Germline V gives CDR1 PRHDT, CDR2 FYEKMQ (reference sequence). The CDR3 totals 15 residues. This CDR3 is CASSRAGARSYEQYF. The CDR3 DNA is TGTGCCAGCAGCCGAGCGGGTGCCCGCTCCTACGAGCAGTACTTC.

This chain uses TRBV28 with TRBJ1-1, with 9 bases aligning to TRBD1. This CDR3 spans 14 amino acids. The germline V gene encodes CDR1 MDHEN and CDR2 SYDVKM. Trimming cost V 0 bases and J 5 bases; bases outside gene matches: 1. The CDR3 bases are TGTGCCAGCAGTTTATGGGACAGGGGTACTGAAGCTTTCTTT. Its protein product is CASSLWDRGTEAFF.

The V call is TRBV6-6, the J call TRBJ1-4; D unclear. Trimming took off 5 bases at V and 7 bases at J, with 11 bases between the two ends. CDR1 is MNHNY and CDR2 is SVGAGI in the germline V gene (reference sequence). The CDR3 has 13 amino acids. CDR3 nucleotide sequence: TGTGCCAGCAGTGATCGGAGGAGTGAAAAACTGTTTTTT. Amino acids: CASSDRRSEKLFF.

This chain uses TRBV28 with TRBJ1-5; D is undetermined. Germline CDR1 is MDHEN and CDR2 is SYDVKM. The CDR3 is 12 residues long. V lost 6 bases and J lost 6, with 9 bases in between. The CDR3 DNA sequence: TGTGCCAGCAGGCCCGGTAGTCAGCCCCAGCATTTT. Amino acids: CASRPGSQPQHF.

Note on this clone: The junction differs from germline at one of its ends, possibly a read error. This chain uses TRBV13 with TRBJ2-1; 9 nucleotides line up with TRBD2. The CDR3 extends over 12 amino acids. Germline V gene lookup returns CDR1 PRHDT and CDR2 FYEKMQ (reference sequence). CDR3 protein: CASSSAGTSYLF. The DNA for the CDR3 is TGTGCCAGCAGCTCGGCCGGGACTAGCTATCTCTTC.

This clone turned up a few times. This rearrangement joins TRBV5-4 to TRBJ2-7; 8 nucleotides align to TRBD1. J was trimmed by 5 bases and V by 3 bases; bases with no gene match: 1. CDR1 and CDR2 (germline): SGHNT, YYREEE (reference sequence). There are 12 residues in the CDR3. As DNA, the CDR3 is TGTGCCAGCAGCTCGACAGGGGACGAGCAGTACTTC. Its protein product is CASSSTGDEQYF. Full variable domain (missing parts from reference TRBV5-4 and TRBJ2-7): ETGVTQSPTHLIKTRGQQVTLRCSSQSGHNTVSWYQQALGQGPQFIFQYYREEENGRGNFPPRFSGLQFPNYSSELNVNALELDDSALYLCASSSTGDEQYFGPGTRLTVT.

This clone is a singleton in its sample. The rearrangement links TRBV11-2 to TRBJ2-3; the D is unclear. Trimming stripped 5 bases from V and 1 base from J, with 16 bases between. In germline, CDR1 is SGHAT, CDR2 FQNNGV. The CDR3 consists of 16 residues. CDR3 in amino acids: CASSPLFRLGTDTQYF. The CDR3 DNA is TGTGCCAGCAGCCCCCTCTTTAGGCTAGGCACAGATACGCAGTATTTT.

The CDR3 loop is CASSNLGRGNEKLFF. CDR3 nucleotides: TGTGCCAGCTCAAACCTGGGGCGGGGTAATGAAAAACTGTTTTTT. This chain uses TRBV27 with TRBJ1-4, with D perhaps TRBD1 (5 bases). This CDR3 comprises 15 residues. Germline V lookup: CDR1 MNHEY, CDR2 SMNVEV (reference sequence). V was clipped by 8 bases and J by 4 bases, with 17 bases between them.

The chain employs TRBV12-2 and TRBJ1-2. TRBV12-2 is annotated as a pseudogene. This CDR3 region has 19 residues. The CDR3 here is CASRPGAPGGPLSNYGYTF. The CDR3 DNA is TGTGCAAGTCGCCCGGGGGCCCCGGGGGGACCGTTGTCAAACTATGGCTACACCTTC.

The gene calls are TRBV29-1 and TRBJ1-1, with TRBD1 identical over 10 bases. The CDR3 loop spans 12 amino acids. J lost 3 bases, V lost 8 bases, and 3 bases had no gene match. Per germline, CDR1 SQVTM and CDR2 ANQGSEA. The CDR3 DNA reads TGCAGCACGGGACAGGGGTACACTGAAGCTTTCTTT. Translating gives CSTGQGYTEAFF.

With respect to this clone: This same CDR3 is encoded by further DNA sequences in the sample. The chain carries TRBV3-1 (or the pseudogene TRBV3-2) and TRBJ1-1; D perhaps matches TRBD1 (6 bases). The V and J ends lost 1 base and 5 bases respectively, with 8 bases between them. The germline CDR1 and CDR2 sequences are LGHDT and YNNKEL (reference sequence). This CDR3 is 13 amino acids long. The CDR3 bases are TGTGCCAGCAGCCAAGGGGGGCATACTGAAGCTTTCTTT. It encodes CASSQGGHTEAFF.

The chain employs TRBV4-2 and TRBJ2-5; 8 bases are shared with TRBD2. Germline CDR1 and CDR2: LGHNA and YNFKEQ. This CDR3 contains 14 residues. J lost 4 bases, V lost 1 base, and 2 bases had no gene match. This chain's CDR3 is CASSQVLAGETQYF. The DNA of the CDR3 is TGTGCCAGCAGCCAAGTGCTAGCGGGAGAGACCCAGTACTTC.

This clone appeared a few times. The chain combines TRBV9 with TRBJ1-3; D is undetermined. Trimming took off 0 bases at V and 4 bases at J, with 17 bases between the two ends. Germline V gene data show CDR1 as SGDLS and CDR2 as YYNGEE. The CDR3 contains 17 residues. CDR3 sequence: CASSVANMPTVGNTIYF. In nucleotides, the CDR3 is TGTGCCAGCAGCGTAGCTAATATGCCAACAGTGGGAAACACCATATATTTT.

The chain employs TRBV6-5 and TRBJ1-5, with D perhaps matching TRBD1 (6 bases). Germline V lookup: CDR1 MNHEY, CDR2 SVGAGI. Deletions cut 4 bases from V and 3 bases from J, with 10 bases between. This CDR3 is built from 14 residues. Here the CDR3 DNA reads TGTGCCAGCAGTTCTGGACAGCTCAATCAGCCCCAGCATTTT. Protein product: CASSSGQLNQPQHF.

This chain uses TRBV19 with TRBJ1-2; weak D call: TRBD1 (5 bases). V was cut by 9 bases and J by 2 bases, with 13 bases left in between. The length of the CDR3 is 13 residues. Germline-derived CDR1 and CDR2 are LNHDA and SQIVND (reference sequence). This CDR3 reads CASEQRTNYGYTF. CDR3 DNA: TGTGCCAGCGAGCAAAGGACAAACTATGGCTACACCTTC.

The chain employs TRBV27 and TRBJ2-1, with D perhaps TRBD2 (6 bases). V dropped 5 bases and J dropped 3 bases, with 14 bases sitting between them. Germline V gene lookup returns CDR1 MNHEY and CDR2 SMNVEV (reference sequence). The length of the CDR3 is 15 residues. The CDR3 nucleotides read TGTGCCAGCAGTGTTAGCGGAGGCGGCTACAATGAGCAGTTCTTC. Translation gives CASSVSGGGYNEQFF.

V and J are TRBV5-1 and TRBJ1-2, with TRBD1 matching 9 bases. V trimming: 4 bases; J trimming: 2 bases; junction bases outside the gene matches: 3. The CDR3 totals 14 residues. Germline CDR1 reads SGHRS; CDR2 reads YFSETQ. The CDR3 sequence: CASSLGQGNYGYTF. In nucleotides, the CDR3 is TGCGCCAGCAGCCTAGGACAGGGGAACTATGGCTACACCTTC.

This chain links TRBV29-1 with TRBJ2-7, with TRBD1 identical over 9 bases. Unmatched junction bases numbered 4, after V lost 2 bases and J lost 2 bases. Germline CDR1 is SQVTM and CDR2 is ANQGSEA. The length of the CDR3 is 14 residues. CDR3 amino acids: CSVETGTGPYEQYF. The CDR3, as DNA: TGCAGCGTTGAAACCGGGACAGGGCCCTACGAGCAGTACTTC.